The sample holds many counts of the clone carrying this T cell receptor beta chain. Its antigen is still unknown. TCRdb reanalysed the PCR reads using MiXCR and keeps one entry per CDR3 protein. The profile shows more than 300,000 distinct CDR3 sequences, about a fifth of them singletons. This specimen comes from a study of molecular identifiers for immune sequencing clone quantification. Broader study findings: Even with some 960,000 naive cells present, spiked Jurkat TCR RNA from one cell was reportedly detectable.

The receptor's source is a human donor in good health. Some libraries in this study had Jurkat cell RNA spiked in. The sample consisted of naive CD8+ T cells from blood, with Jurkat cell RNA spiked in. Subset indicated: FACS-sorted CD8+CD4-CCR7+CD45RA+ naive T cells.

CDR3 protein: CASSNGNTEAFF. The CDR3 DNA follows: TGTGCCAGCAGTAACGGTAACACTGAAGCTTTCTTT. V and J are TRBV27 and TRBJ1-1; no clear D gene. CDR3 size: 12 residues. V was pared by 5 bases and J by 2 bases, with 6 bases between. Per the germline V gene, CDR1 is MNHEY and CDR2 is SMNVEV (reference sequence).